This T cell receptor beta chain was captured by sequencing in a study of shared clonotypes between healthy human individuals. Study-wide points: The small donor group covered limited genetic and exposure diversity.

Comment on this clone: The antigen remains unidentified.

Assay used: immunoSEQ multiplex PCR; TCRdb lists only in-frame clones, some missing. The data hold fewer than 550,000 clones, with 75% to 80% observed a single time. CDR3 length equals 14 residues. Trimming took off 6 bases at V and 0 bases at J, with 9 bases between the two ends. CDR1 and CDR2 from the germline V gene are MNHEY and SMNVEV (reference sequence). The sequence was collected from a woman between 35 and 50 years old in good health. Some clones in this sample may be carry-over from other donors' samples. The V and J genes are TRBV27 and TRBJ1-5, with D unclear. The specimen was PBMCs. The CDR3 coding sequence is TGTGCCAGCAGGGGTCAAACTAGCAATCAGCCCCAGCATTTT. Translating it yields CASRGQTSNQPQHF.